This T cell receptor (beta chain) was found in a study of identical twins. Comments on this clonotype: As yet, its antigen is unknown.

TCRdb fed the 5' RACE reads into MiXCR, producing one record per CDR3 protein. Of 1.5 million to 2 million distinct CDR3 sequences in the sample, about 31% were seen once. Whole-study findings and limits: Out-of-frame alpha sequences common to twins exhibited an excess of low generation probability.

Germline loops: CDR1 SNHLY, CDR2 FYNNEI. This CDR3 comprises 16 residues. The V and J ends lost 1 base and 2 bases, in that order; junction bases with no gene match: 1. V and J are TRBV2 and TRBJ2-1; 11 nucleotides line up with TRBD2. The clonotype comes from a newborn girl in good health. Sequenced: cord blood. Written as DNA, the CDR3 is TGTGCCAGCAGTGAAGGTAGCGGGAGGGCCTACAATGAGCAGTTCTTC. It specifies CASSEGSGRAYNEQFF.